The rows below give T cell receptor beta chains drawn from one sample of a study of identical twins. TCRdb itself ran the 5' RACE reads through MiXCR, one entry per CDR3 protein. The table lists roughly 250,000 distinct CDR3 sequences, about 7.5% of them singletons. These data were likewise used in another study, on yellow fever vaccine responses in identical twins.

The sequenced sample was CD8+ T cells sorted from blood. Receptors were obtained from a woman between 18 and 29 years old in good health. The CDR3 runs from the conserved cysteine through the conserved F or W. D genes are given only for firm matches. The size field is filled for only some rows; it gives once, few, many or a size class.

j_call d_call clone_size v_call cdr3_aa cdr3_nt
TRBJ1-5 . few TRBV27 CASSLGVMFPQHF TGTGCCAGCAGTTTGGGGGTAATGTTTCCCCAGCATTTT
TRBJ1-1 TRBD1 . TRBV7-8 CASSLEGAGYRGTEAFF TGTGCCAGCAGCTTAGAGGGTGCAGGGTACAGGGGCACTGAAGCTTTCTTT
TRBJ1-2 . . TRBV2 CASSPQTLGTNYGYTF TGTGCCAGCAGTCCCCAGACCCTAGGGACTAACTATGGCTACACCTTC
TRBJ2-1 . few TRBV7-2 CASSLAGRTSDEQFF TGTGCCAGCAGCTTAGCGGGACGGACCTCGGATGAGCAGTTCTTC
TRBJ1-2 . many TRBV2 CASSVVTPRANYGYTF TGTGCCAGCAGTGTTGTTACGCCCCGTGCAAACTATGGCTACACCTTC
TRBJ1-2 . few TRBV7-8 CASSLGDTPGYGYTF TGTGCCAGCAGCCTGGGGGACACCCCTGGGTATGGCTACACCTTC
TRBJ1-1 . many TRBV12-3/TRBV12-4 CASTFTFGREMNTEAFF TGTGCCAGCACCTTCACATTCGGACGGGAGATGAACACTGAAGCTTTCTTT
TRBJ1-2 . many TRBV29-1 CSVEGGLYEGYTF TGCAGCGTTGAAGGAGGGCTTTACGAGGGCTACACCTTC
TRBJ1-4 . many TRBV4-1 CASSQGATNEKLFF TGCGCCAGCAGCCAAGGGGCCACTAATGAAAAACTGTTTTTT
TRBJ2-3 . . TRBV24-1 CATSEGLAELDTQYF TGTGCCACCAGTGAGGGGTTAGCGGAATTAGATACGCAGTATTTT
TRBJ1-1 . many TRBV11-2 CASSLDPGSRSEAFF TGTGCCAGCAGCTTAGATCCAGGGAGCCGGTCTGAAGCTTTCTTT